These 23 T cell receptor beta chains were all obtained from the same sample, sequenced in a study of T cell responses to AZD1222 COVID-19 vaccine. TCRdb's copy holds only in-frame clones and misses some; the assay was immunoSEQ multiplex PCR. This table holds some 120,000 clones, about 86% found once. The sample was peripheral blood, taken on day 0 of AZD1222 vaccination. The source of these receptors is an adult in good health.

The chain combines TRBV28 with TRBJ1-2, with TRBD1 identical over 8 bases. The V gene end was trimmed by 4 bases and the J gene end by 8 bases; junction bases not matched to a gene: 9. Germline CDR1 MDHEN, CDR2 SYDVKM. There are 14 residues in the CDR3. The CDR3 sequence: CASSYTGGRRGYTF. The CDR3 bases are TGTGCCAGCAGTTATACAGGGGGGAGGCGGGGCTACACCTTC.

This clone was counted between two and nine times. The rearrangement uses TRBV7-2 and TRBJ2-3, with no clear D. Germline-derived CDR1 and CDR2 are SGHTA and FQGNSA. The CDR3 length is 15 residues. Trimming cost V 8 bases and J 0 bases, with 15 bases left between them. The CDR3 here is CASGRFRSSTDTQYF. The CDR3 bases are TGTGCCAGCGGCCGGTTCCGGTCTAGCACAGATACGCAGTATTTT.

The sample holds a few counts of this clone. The chain carries TRBV14 and TRBJ1-1; 7 positions agree with TRBD1. Germline V lookup: CDR1 SGHDN, CDR2 FVKESK. The CDR3 contains 16 residues. With 1 base clipped from V and 0 bases from J, the junction kept 5 bases outside the gene matches. This CDR3 reads CASSQVPQGLNTEAFF. The CDR3 region has the DNA TGTGCCAGCAGCCAAGTTCCACAGGGGTTGAACACTGAAGCTTTCTTT.

The J gene is TRBJ1-4, the V gene TRBV30; no clear D gene. Trimming removed 0 bases at V and 7 bases at J, with 15 bases between. This CDR3 has 15 residues. The germline V gene encodes CDR1 GTSNPN and CDR2 SVGIG (reference sequence). CDR3 protein: CAWSVPEAAGEKLFF. The DNA for the CDR3 is TGTGCCTGGAGTGTACCTGAGGCCGCGGGTGAAAAACTGTTTTTT.

The chain joins TRBV19 to TRBJ1-3; 9 nucleotides match TRBD1. This CDR3 contains 15 residues. J was trimmed by 7 bases and V by 5 bases; bases with no gene match: 9. Germline V lookup: CDR1 LNHDA, CDR2 SQIVND (reference sequence). CDR3 DNA sequence: TGTGCCAGTAGTTCTCCCGGGACAGGGTCGAACACCATATATTTT. This sequence encodes CASSSPGTGSNTIYF.

On this clone itself: A junction boundary mismatches the germline segment, possibly from a read error. This chain connects TRBV5-1 to TRBJ1-4; TRBD1 might be the D (5 bases). The CDR3 sequence is 15 residues long. The germline gives CDR1 SGHRS, CDR2 YFSETQ. This CDR3 reads CANSSTGDSNEKLFF. Here the CDR3 DNA reads TGCGCCAACAGCTCGACGGGAGACAGTAATGAAAAACTGTTTTTT. Looking up the rest from reference TRBV5-1 and TRBJ1-4 gives the full variable domain: KAGVTQTPRYLIKTRGQQVTLSCSPISGHRSVSWYQQTPGQGLQFLFEYFSETQRNKGNFPGRFSGRQFSNSRSEMNVSTLELGDSALYLCANSSTGDSNEKLFFGSGTQLSVL.

The chain recombines TRBV5-8 with TRBJ1-5; TRBD1 aligns across 7 bases. The CDR3 totals 15 residues. The V gene end was trimmed by 5 bases and the J gene end by 6 bases; junction bases not matched to a gene: 11. In germline, CDR1 is SGHTS, CDR2 YDEGEE. The CDR3 loop reads CASRNQGGTFQPQHF. The CDR3 DNA is TGTGCCAGCAGAAATCAGGGGGGGACATTTCAGCCCCAGCATTTT.

The V call is TRBV2, the J call TRBJ1-5, with D perhaps matching TRBD1 (5 bases). Germline V gene sequence: CDR1 SNHLY, CDR2 FYNNEI. Trimming left V 0 bases short and J 11 bases short, with 14 bases between. CDR3 length equals 14 residues. The CDR3 protein is CASSEAAGRGAQHF. Here the CDR3 DNA reads TGTGCCAGCAGTGAAGCCGCCGGTCGAGGGGCCCAGCATTTT.

This clone was detected only once. The DNA of the CDR3 is TGTGCCAGCAGTCTACTACAGGGGTCCGGGTACGAGCAGTACTTC. The encoded protein is CASSLLQGSGYEQYF. The rearrangement joins TRBV27 to TRBJ2-7, with 7 bases matching TRBD1. The CDR3 totals 15 residues. Germline V gene lookup returns CDR1 MNHEY and CDR2 SMNVEV (reference sequence). Trimming cost V 5 bases and J 4 bases; bases outside gene matches: 11.

This clone was seen just once. The rearrangement joins TRBV7-9 to TRBJ1-2; TRBD1 is a possible D gene (6 bases). V lost 5 bases to trimming and J lost 1 base, with 14 bases between them. CDR1 is SEHNR and CDR2 is FQNEAQ in the germline V gene (reference sequence). The CDR3 runs to 15 residues. DNA for the CDR3: TGTGCCAGCAGCCCCACCGGACAGATTAACTATGGCTACACCTTC. Its protein is CASSPTGQINYGYTF.

The V call is TRBV5-6, the J call TRBJ1-4; D perhaps matches TRBD1 (5 bases). Germline V CDR1 and CDR2: SGHDT, YYEEEE. The CDR3 covers 13 residues. Trimming pared 4 bases from V and 6 bases from J, leaving 10 bases between. In nucleotides, the CDR3 is TGTGCCAGCAGCCCTCAGGGAGATGAAAAACTGTTTTTT. Translated: CASSPQGDEKLFF.

This rearrangement joins TRBV7-9 to TRBJ2-1, with 7 bases identical to TRBD2. Germline assignment: CDR1 SEHNR and CDR2 FQNEAQ (reference sequence). The junction had 14 bases not matched to a gene; V was cut back by 4 bases and J by 5 bases. CDR3 length: 17 amino acids. The CDR3: CASSSPRQRGGDNEQFF. In nucleotides, the CDR3 is TGTGCCAGCAGCTCCCCTAGACAGCGGGGCGGAGACAATGAGCAGTTCTTC.

The chain is built from TRBV28 and TRBJ2-5, with D possibly being TRBD1 (5 bases). The V and J ends lost 7 bases and 1 base respectively, with 7 bases between them. The CDR3 covers 12 residues. Per the germline V gene, CDR1 is MDHEN and CDR2 is SYDVKM. The CDR3 DNA reads as TGTGCCAGCACCCAGGGCCAAGAGACCCAGTACTTC. It encodes CASTQGQETQYF.

The chain is built from TRBV27 and TRBJ2-7; maybe TRBD2 (6 bases). CDR3 size: 13 residues. V was clipped by 8 bases and J by 3 bases, with 14 bases between them. Germline CDR1 reads MNHEY; CDR2 reads SMNVEV (reference sequence). The CDR3 here is CASGTPDLYEQYF. The CDR3 nucleotides read TGTGCCAGCGGGACTCCGGATCTCTACGAGCAGTACTTC.

J is TRBJ2-1 and V is TRBV7-9; unclear D gene. Looked up from germline, CDR1 is SEHNR and CDR2 is FQNEAQ (reference sequence). This CDR3 comprises 16 residues. Trimming cost V 1 base and J 4 bases, with 14 bases left between them. The CDR3 protein is CASSLGGYKLYNEQFF. The CDR3 DNA reads as TGTGCCAGCAGCTTAGGGGGTTACAAACTATACAATGAGCAGTTCTTC.

The gene calls are TRBV3-1 (or the pseudogene TRBV3-2) and TRBJ1-2; no clear D. Per germline, CDR1 LGHDT and CDR2 YNNKEL (reference sequence). There are 14 residues in the CDR3. The V and J ends lost 1 base and 3 bases respectively, with 9 bases between them. CDR3 in DNA: TGTGCCAGCAGCCAAGGATTAGGGTACTATGGCTACACCTTC. Amino acid sequence: CASSQGLGYYGYTF.

The chain joins TRBV5-6 to TRBJ2-5; 8 bases map to TRBD2. With V trimmed by 2 bases and J by 2 bases, 8 bases remained unmatched. The CDR3 spans 16 residues. Germline V gives CDR1 SGHDT, CDR2 YYEEEE. The CDR3 DNA is TGTGCCAGCAGCTTTAGGTTGGGACTAGGTCAAGAGACCCAGTACTTC. Protein: CASSFRLGLGQETQYF.

This chain connects TRBV7-2 to TRBJ1-1; D call uncertain. Germline V gives CDR1 SGHTA, CDR2 FQGNSA. V shed 4 bases and J shed 0 bases, with 6 bases lying between them. CDR3 size: 13 residues. The CDR3 DNA reads TGTGCCAGCAGCTGGAGGATGAACACTGAAGCTTTCTTT. It translates to CASSWRMNTEAFF.

The chain recombines TRBV29-1 with TRBJ2-7; D might be TRBD2 (6 bases). Trimming took 4 bases from V and 7 from J, leaving 11 bases between them. Germline V CDR1 and CDR2: SQVTM, ANQGSEA. The CDR3 totals 11 residues. The CDR3 loop reads CSVGGVGEQYF. In nucleotides, the CDR3 is TGCAGCGTTGGGGGGGTTGGGGAGCAGTACTTC.

A remark on this clone: The sample holds other DNA sequences that translate to the same CDR3. This chain links TRBV5-1 with TRBJ1-1; no firm D call. The V gene lost 0 bases and the J gene lost 0 bases, with 6 bases spanning the gap. The CDR3 contains 14 residues. Per the germline V gene, CDR1 is SGHRS and CDR2 is YFSETQ. DNA of the CDR3: TGCGCCAGCAGCTTGGCCTCTATGAACACTGAAGCTTTCTTT. Encoded protein: CASSLASMNTEAFF.

The chain employs TRBV24-1 and TRBJ2-1, with 9 bases that match TRBD1. CDR3 size: 15 residues. Trimming at V came to 4 bases and at J to 6 bases, leaving 6 bases not matched to a gene. The germline CDR1 and CDR2 sequences are KGHDR and SFDVKD. Here the CDR3 DNA reads TGTGCCACCAGTGACCCCGGGACAGGGAGCAATGAGCAGTTCTTC. Its protein product is CATSDPGTGSNEQFF.

The genes are TRBV6-6 and TRBJ2-3, with 7 positions matching TRBD2. CDR3 length: 14 amino acids. Losses at the gene ends were 7 bases for V and 3 bases for J; bases not matched to a gene: 7. Germline CDR1 reads MNHNY; CDR2 reads SVGAGI (reference sequence). The CDR3, as DNA: TGTGCCAGCACTCCGGGAGGCCTGACAGATACGCAGTATTTT. Translated, it gives CASTPGGLTDTQYF.

This sequence joins TRBV19 and TRBJ2-1, with a weak D call TRBD2 (6 bases). Trimming took off 9 bases at V and 6 bases at J, with 15 bases between the two ends. The CDR3 sequence is 13 residues long. Germline V lookup: CDR1 LNHDA, CDR2 SQIVND (reference sequence). In DNA, the CDR3 is TGTGCCAGCGGGACTGTTGTTGGCAATGAGCAGTTCTTC. The encoded protein is CASGTVVGNEQFF.